This TCR beta chain was identified during a study of blood T cell repertoires in COVID-19. Measured with immunoSEQ multiplex PCR; TCRdb has only the in-frame clones, and not every one. The sample lists 130,000 to 150,000 clones, approximately 87% seen once, with 1.2% in the top ten. V was pared by 1 base and J by 4 bases, with 3 bases of the junction left unmatched. CDR1 is SGHTA and CDR2 is FQGNSA in the germline V gene. The CDR3 is 14 amino acids. The chain is built from TRBV7-2 and TRBJ2-5; TRBD2 aligns across 7 bases. What was sequenced was PBMCs or T cells enriched from blood (not recorded which). The TCR was taken from a woman younger than 45 with acute COVID-19. CDR3 protein: CASSLGGSAETQYF. The CDR3 region has the DNA TGTGCCAGCAGCTTAGGCGGGAGCGCAGAGACCCAGTACTTC.